These 8 T cell receptor beta chains originate from one sample sequenced in a study of Ad26.COV2.S vaccination and SARS-CoV-2 variants. The repertoire was sequenced with immunoSEQ multiplex PCR; TCRdb's copy has only in-frame clones and lacks some. The sample lists just over 350,000 clones, about 91% occurring once. The starting material was peripheral blood, obtained after recovery from COVID-19. Receptors were obtained from a human donor who had recovered from COVID-19.

The genes are TRBV7-8 and TRBJ1-1; no clear D. Trimming shortened V by 1 base and J by 1 base, and 7 bases separated the two germline ends. In germline, CDR1 is SGHVS, CDR2 FQNEAQ. There are 14 residues in the CDR3. The CDR3 DNA reads as TGTGCCAGCAGCTTAGAAGCAGGGAACACTGAAGCTTTCTTT. Protein sequence: CASSLEAGNTEAFF.

V is TRBV5-1 and J is TRBJ2-7, with 11 bases fitting TRBD1. Germline V gives CDR1 SGHRS, CDR2 YFSETQ. Trimming at V came to 4 bases and at J to 3 bases, leaving 3 bases not matched to a gene. This CDR3 spans 14 amino acids. Here the CDR3 reads CASSRTGGSYEQYF. The CDR3 region has the DNA TGCGCCAGCAGCCGGACAGGGGGCAGCTACGAGCAGTACTTC.

The chain recombines TRBV2 with TRBJ2-3; 13 nucleotides align to TRBD2. The CDR3 sequence is 15 residues long. Looked up from germline, CDR1 is SNHLY and CDR2 is FYNNEI. Losses at the gene ends were 6 bases for V and 6 bases for J; bases not matched to a gene: 6. As DNA, the CDR3 is TGTGCCAGCAGGGCGACTAGCGGGGGGACTGATACGCAGTATTTT. Amino acid sequence: CASRATSGGTDTQYF. The whole variable domain, filled in from reference TRBV2 and TRBJ2-3, reads EPEVTQTPSHQVTQMGQEVILRCVPISNHLYFYWYRQILGQKVEFLVSFYNNEISEKSEIFDDQFSVERPDGSNFTLKIRSTKLEDSAMYFCASRATSGGTDTQYFGPGTRLTVL.

This rearrangement joins TRBV12-5 to TRBJ1-4; possibly TRBD1 for D (6 bases). V was trimmed by 6 bases and J by 8 bases, leaving 19 bases between them. This CDR3 spans 15 amino acids. Germline CDR1 reads LGHNT; CDR2 reads FRNRAP. CDR3 in DNA: TGTGCTAGTGGCTATCCTGAGGGGGTTTTAGAAAAACTGTTTTTT. Protein product: CASGYPEGVLEKLFF.

The genes are TRBV2 and TRBJ2-5; D gene uncertain. The germline CDR1 and CDR2 sequences are SNHLY and FYNNEI. The CDR3 contains 13 residues. V lost 8 bases and J lost 1, with 11 bases in between. The CDR3: CASGRSPQETQYF. The DNA for the CDR3 is TGTGCCAGCGGACGGTCACCCCAAGAGACCCAGTACTTC.

The chain joins TRBV6-5 to TRBJ1-1; D unresolved. V was clipped by 2 bases and J by 4 bases, with 5 bases between them. Germline CDR1 MNHEY, CDR2 SVGAGI. This CDR3 comprises 12 residues. The CDR3 bases are TGTGCCAGCAGTTACGATGGCACTGAAGCTTTCTTT. This translates into CASSYDGTEAFF.

The chain recombines TRBV4-2 with TRBJ1-5; a possible D gene is TRBD1 (6 bases). Trimming removed 0 bases at V and 6 bases at J, with 12 bases between. This CDR3 has 15 amino acids. The germline V gene encodes CDR1 LGHNA and CDR2 YNFKEQ. The CDR3 region is CASSQEVRGVQPQHF. In DNA, the CDR3 is TGTGCCAGCAGCCAAGAGGTCAGGGGCGTTCAGCCCCAGCATTTT.

The chain combines TRBV4-2 with TRBJ1-2; TRBD1 matches at 8 bases. CDR3 length: 18 residues. The J segment lost 5 bases and the V segment lost 4 bases, leaving 18 bases of the junction unmatched. Germline CDR1 and CDR2: LGHNA and YNFKEQ. CDR3: CASSRDGQGGLTDYGYTF. DNA of the CDR3: TGTGCCAGCAGCCGCGACGGACAGGGAGGGCTCACCGATTATGGCTACACCTTC.